Presented here are 8 T cell receptor beta chains from one specimen sequenced in a study of Tregs in tolerant kidney transplant recipients. Using immunoSEQ multiplex PCR, the repertoire was profiled, and TCRdb retains in-frame clones only, with some absent. With some 15,000 clones in the sample, the ten largest clones hold approximately 30%. Mixed chimerism was transient after nonmyeloablative marrow transplants from related graft donors. The sample was CD8+ T cells from blood (PBMCs), taken 6 months after the transplant. Receptors were obtained from a human patient who received a combined kidney and bone marrow transplant. Some T cells may arise from the graft donor.

About this clone itself: Sequencing ends 3 residues short of the CDR3 end; the germline J gene provides the rest. The rearrangement links TRBV6-1 to TRBJ2-3; no reliable D call. The CDR3 spans 17 residues. Germline V gene lookup returns CDR1 MNHNS and CDR2 SASEGT. Trimming cost V 1 base and J 1 base, with 15 bases left between them. CDR3 DNA (partial): TGTGCCAGCAGTGAAGAACGAATCGCGGTGGGCACAGATACG. Protein: CASSEERIAVGTDT. From start to end, the CDR3 is CASSEERIAVGTDTQYF.

This clone is called medium-sized based on its frequency. The CDR3 is CASRMGQLNQPQHF. The sequenced part of the CDR3 DNA is TGTGCCAGCAGGATGGGACAGCTCAATCAGCCC. The V call is TRBV6-2 or TRBV6-3, the J call TRBJ1-5, with 7 bases matching TRBD1. The CDR3 end is not reached by the read, which stops 3 residues before it; the germline J gene fills it in. Germline CDR1 and CDR2: MNHEY and SVGEGT. V lost 6 bases, J lost 3 bases, and 5 bases stayed unmatched. This CDR3 region has 14 residues.

Note on this clone: The read falls 3 residues short of the CDR3 end, and the missing part is taken from the germline J gene. This chain connects TRBV7-8 to TRBJ1-2, with D unresolved. This CDR3 comprises 12 residues. Germline V gene lookup returns CDR1 SGHVS and CDR2 FQNEAQ. Trimming cost V 2 bases and J 5 bases, with 6 bases left between them. The CDR3 bases that were read are TGTGCCAGCAGCTTACAGGAGTATGGC. Translating it yields CASSLQEYG. The full CDR3 reads CASSLQEYGYTF.

With regard to this clone: The read falls 3 residues short of the CDR3 end, and the missing part is taken from the germline J gene. This rearrangement joins TRBV2 to TRBJ1-4; 7 bases match TRBD1. CDR1 and CDR2 (germline): SNHLY, FYNNEI. This CDR3 region has 14 residues. V lost 8 bases, J lost 5 bases, and 8 bases stayed unmatched. This CDR3 reads CASLGTEGNEKLFF. CDR3 DNA, as far as it was read: TGTGCCAGCCTCGGGACAGAAGGAAATGAAAAA.

Details on this clone: The read finishes 3 residues shy of the CDR3 end, and the germline J gene is used to complete it. The gene calls are TRBV18 and TRBJ2-1; D remains unclear. This CDR3 is 13 amino acids long. V dropped 6 bases and J dropped 7 bases, with 13 bases sitting between them. Germline loops: CDR1 KGHSH, CDR2 LQKENI. The CDR3 loop is CASSYNLGNEQFF. The sequenced CDR3 bases are TGTGCCAGCTCCTATAACCTAGGAAATGAG.

Turning to this clone: The CDR3 end lies 3 residues beyond the end of the read and is filled in from the germline J gene. The chain links TRBV7-9 to TRBJ1-2; D ambiguous. Germline loops: CDR1 SEHNR, CDR2 FQNEAQ (reference sequence). The germline V and J ends were trimmed by 3 bases and 4 bases, with 3 bases remaining between them. This CDR3 region has 11 residues. The covered CDR3 bases are TGTGCCAGCAGCTTCGGCTATGGC. Translation gives CASSFGYG. The CDR3 in full is CASSFGYGYTF.

On this clone: The read ends 3 residues shy of where the CDR3 ends; the end is completed using the germline J gene. The gene calls are TRBV2 and TRBJ2-7; 11 bases are a match to TRBD1. V gave up 8 bases and J gave up 5 bases; unmatched junction bases: 5. This CDR3 spans 13 amino acids. In germline, CDR1 is SNHLY, CDR2 FYNNEI. CDR3 bases read: TGTGCCAGCGACGGGGGACAGGGGGACGAG. Amino acid sequence: CASDGGQGDE. The full CDR3 protein reads CASDGGQGDEQYF. The complete variable domain, with remaining parts taken from reference TRBV2 and TRBJ2-7, reads EPEVTQTPSHQVTQMGQEVILRCVPISNHLYFYWYRQILGQKVEFLVSFYNNEISEKSEIFDDQFSVERPDGSNFTLKIRSTKLEDSAMYFCASDGGQGDEQYFGPGTRLTVT.

For this clone: Relative to the germline gene, one junction end is altered; a read error may explain this. The CDR3 extends 3 residues past the end of the read, so its final part is completed from the germline J gene. This sequence joins TRBV7-9 and TRBJ2-3; TRBD1 agrees at 8 bases. The CDR3 is 15 residues long. The germline gives CDR1 SEHNR, CDR2 FQNEAQ (reference sequence). The CDR3 reads CASRSRPGGPETQYF. Incomplete CDR3 DNA: TGCGCCAGCAGATCACGACCAGGGGGCCCAGAGACG.